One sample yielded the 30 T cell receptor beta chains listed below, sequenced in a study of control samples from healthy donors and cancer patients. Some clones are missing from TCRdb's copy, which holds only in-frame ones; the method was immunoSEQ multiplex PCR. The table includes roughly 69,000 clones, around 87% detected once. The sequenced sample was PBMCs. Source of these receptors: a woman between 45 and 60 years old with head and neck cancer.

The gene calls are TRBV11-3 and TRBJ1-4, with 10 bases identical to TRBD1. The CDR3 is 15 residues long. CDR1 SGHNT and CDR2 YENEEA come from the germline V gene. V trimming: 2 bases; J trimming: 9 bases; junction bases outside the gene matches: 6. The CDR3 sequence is CASSLPQDRGKKLFF. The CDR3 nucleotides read TGTGCCAGCAGCTTACCCCAGGACAGGGGGAAAAAACTGTTTTTT.

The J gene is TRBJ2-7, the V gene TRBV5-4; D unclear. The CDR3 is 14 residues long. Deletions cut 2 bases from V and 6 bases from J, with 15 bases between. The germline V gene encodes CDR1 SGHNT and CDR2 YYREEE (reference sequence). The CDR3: CASSLEGPKREQYF. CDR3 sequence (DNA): TGTGCCAGCAGCTTAGAAGGACCGAAGCGCGAGCAGTACTTC.

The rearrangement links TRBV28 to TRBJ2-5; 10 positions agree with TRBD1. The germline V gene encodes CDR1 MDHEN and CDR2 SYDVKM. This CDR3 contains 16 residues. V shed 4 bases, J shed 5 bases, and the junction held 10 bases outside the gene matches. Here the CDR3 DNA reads TGTGCCAGCAGTTCCCGGGGGACAGGGGCGGAGGAGACCCAGTACTTC. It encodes CASSSRGTGAEETQYF.

CDR3 region: CASSLSGGQETQYF. In DNA form, the CDR3 reads TGCGCCAGCAGCCTGTCTGGGGGGCAAGAGACCCAGTACTTC. This chain joins TRBV5-1 and TRBJ2-5; weak D call: TRBD2 (6 bases). The CDR3 length is 14 residues. The germline V gene has CDR1 SGHRS and CDR2 YFSETQ. The V gene lost 4 bases and the J gene lost 2 bases, with 12 bases spanning the gap. Complete variable domain (other parts from reference TRBV5-1 and TRBJ2-5): KAGVTQTPRYLIKTRGQQVTLSCSPISGHRSVSWYQQTPGQGLQFLFEYFSETQRNKGNFPGRFSGRQFSNSRSEMNVSTLELGDSALYLCASSLSGGQETQYFGPGTRLLVL.

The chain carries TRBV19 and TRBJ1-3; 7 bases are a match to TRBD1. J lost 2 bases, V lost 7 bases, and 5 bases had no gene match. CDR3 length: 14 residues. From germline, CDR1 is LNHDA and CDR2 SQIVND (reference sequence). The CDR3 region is CASMRDRAGNTIYF. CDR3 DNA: TGTGCCAGTATGCGGGACAGAGCTGGAAACACCATATATTTT.

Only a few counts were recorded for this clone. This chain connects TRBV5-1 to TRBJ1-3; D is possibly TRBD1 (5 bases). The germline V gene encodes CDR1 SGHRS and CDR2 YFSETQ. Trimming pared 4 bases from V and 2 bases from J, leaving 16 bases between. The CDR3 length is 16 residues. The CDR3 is CASSRSGRGAGNTIYF. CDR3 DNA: TGCGCCAGCAGCAGGTCAGGGAGAGGGGCTGGAAACACCATATATTTT.

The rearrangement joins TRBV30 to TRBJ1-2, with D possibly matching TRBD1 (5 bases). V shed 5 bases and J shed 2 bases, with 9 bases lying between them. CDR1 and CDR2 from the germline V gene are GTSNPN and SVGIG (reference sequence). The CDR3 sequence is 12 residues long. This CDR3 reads CAWDSSNYGYTF. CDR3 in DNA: TGTGCCTGGGACAGTTCAAACTATGGCTACACCTTC.

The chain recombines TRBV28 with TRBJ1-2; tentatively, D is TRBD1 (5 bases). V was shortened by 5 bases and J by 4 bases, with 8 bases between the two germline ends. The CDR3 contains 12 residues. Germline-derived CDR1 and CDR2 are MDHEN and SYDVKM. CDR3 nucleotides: TGTGCCAGCAGTACCAGGGTCTATGGCTACACCTTC. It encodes CASSTRVYGYTF.

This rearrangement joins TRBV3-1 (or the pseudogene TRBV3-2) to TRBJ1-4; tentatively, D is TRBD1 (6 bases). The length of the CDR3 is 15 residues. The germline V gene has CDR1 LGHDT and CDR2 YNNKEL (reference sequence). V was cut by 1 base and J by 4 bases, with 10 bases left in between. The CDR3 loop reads CASSQARGFNEKLFF. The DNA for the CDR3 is TGTGCCAGCAGCCAAGCCAGGGGATTTAATGAAAAACTGTTTTTT.

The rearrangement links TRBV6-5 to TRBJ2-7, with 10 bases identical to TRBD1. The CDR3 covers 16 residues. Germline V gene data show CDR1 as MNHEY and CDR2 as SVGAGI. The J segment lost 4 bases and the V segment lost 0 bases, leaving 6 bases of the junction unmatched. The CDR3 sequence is CASSYSWDRGNYEQYF. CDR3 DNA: TGTGCCAGCAGTTACTCGTGGGACAGGGGTAATTACGAGCAGTACTTC.

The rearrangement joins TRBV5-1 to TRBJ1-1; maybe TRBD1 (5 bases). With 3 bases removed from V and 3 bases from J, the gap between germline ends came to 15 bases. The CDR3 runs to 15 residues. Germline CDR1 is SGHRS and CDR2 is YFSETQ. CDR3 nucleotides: TGCGCCAGCAGCTATCTACAGTTAGGGGACACTGAAGCTTTCTTT. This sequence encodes CASSYLQLGDTEAFF.

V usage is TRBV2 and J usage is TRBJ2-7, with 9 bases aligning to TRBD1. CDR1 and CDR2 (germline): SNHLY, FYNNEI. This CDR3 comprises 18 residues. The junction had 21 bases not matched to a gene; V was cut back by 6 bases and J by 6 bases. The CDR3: CASSRARDRVVILLEQYF. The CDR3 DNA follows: TGTGCCAGCAGCAGAGCCCGGGACAGGGTGGTGATCCTACTCGAGCAGTACTTC.

CDR3 in amino acids: CAWAQGAVPYEQYF. Here the CDR3 DNA reads TGTGCCTGGGCCCAGGGGGCCGTCCCCTACGAGCAGTACTTC. The gene calls are TRBV30 and TRBJ2-7, with 8 bases that match TRBD1. This CDR3 is built from 14 residues. Germline CDR1 and CDR2: GTSNPN and SVGIG (reference sequence). V was clipped by 5 bases and J by 2 bases; unmatched bases: 8.

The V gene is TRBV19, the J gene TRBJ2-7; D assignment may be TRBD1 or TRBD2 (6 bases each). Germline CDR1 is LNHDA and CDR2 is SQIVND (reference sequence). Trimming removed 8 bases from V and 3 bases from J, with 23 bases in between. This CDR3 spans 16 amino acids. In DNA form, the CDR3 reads TGTGCCAGTGGGAGGACAGCTCCTCGGGTGAGCTACGAGCAGTACTTC. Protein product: CASGRTAPRVSYEQYF.

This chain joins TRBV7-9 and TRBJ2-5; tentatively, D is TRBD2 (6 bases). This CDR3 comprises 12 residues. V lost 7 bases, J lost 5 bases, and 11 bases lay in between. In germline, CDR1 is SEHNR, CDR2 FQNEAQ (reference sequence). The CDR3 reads CASNPGGETQYF. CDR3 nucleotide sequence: TGTGCCAGCAACCCCGGAGGGGAGACCCAGTACTTC. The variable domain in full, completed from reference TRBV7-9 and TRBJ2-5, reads DTGVSQNPRHKITKRGQNVTFRCDPISEHNRLYWYRQTLGQGPEFLTYFQNEAQLEKSRLLSDRFSAERPKGSFSTLEIQRTEQGDSAMYLCASNPGGETQYFGPGTRLLVL.

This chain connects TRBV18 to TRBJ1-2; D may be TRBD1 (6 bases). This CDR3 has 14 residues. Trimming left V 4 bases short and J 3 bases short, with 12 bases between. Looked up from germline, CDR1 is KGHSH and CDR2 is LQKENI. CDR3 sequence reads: CASSLRGDDYGYTF. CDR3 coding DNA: TGTGCCAGCTCACTCAGGGGAGACGACTATGGCTACACCTTC.

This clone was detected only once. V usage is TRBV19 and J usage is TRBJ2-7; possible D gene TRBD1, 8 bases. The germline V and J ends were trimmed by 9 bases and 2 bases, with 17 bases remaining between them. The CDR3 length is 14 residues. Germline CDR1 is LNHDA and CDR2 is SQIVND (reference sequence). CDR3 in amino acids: CARRNRGGPYEQYF. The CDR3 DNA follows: TGTGCCAGGAGGAACAGGGGGGGGCCCTACGAGCAGTACTTC.

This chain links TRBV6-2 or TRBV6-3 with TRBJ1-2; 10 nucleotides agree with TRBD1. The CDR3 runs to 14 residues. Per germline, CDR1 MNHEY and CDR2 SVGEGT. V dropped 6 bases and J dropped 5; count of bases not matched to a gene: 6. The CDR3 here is CASSRTGGGYGYTF. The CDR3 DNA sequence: TGTGCCAGCAGCCGGACAGGGGGAGGATATGGCTACACCTTC.

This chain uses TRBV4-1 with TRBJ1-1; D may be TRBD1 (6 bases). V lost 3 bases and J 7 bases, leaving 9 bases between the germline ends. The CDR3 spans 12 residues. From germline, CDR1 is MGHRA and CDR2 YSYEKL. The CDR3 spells CASSHQGYEAFF. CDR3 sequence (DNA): TGCGCCAGCAGCCATCAGGGGTATGAAGCTTTCTTT.

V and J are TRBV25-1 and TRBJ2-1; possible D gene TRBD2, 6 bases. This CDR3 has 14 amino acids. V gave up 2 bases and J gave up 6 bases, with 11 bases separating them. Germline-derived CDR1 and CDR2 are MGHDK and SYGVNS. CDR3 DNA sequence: TGTGCCAGCAGTGAACCCCGGCGGGGCAATGAGCAGTTCTTC. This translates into CASSEPRRGNEQFF.

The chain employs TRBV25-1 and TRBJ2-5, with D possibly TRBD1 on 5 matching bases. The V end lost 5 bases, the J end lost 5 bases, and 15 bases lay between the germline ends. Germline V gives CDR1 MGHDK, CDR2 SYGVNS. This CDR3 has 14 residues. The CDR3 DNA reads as TGTGCCAGCAGTTCCCCCAGGGCATCTGAGACCCAGTACTTC. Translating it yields CASSSPRASETQYF. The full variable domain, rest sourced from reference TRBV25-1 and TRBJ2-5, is EADIYQTPRYLVIGTGKKITLECSQTMGHDKMYWYQQDPGMELHLIHYSYGVNSTEKGDLSSESTVSRIRTEHFPLTLESARPSHTSQYLCASSSPRASETQYFGPGTRLLVL.

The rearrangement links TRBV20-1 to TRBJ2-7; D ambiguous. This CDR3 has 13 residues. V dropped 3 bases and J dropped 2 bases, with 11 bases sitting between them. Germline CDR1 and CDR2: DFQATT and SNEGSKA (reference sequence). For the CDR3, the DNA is TGCAGTGCTAGTCAAGGCGGCCCCTACGAGCAGTACTTC. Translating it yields CSASQGGPYEQYF.

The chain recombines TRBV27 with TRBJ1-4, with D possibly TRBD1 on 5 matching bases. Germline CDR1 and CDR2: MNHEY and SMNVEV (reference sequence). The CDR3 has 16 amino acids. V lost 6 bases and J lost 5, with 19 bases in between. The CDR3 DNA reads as TGTGCCAGCAGAGGGGTCGACGGGGGGATAAATGAAAAACTGTTTTTT. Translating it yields CASRGVDGGINEKLFF. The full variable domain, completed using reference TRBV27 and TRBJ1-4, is EAQVTQNPRYLITVTGKKLTVTCSQNMNHEYMSWYRQDPGLGLRQIYYSMNVEVTDKGDVPEGYKVSRKEKRNFPLILESPSPNQTSLYFCASRGVDGGINEKLFFGSGTQLSVL.

The CDR3 sequence: CASSQQVTNNVLTF. For the CDR3, the DNA is TGTGCCAGCAGTCAACAGGTGACAAACAACGTCCTGACTTTC. This chain links TRBV6-5 with TRBJ2-6; D is possibly TRBD1 (5 bases). The germline gives CDR1 MNHEY, CDR2 SVGAGI. V was pared by 5 bases and J by 9 bases, with 14 bases between. This CDR3 contains 14 residues.

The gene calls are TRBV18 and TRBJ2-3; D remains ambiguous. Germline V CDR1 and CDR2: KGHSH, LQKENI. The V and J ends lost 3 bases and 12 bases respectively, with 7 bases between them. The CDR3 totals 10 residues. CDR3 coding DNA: TGTGCCAGCTCACCCCCCCCACAGTATTTT. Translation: CASSPPPQYF.

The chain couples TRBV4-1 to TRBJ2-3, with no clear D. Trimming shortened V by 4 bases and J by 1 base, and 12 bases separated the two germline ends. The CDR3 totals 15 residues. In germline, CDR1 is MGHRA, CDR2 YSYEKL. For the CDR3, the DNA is TGCGCCAGCAGCCTGCAATATAGGGGCACAGATACGCAGTATTTT. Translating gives CASSLQYRGTDTQYF.

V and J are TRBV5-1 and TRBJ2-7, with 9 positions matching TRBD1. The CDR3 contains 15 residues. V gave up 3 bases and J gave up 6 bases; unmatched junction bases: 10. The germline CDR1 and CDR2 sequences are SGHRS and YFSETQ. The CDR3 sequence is CASSSPGQGISEQYF. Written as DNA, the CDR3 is TGCGCCAGCAGCTCCCCGGGACAGGGAATCTCCGAGCAGTACTTC.

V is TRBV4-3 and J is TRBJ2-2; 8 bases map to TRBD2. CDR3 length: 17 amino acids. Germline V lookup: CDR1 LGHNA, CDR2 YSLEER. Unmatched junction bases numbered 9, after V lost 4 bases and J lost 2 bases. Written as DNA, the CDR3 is TGCGCCAGCAGCCCCTCAAGCGGGGGCCCTAACACCGGGGAGCTGTTTTTT. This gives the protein CASSPSSGGPNTGELFF.

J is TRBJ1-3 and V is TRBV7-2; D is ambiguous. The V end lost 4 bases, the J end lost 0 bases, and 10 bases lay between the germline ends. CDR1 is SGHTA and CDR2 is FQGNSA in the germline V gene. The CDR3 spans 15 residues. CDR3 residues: CASSSPGSSGNTIYF. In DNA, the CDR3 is TGTGCCAGCAGCTCCCCCGGATCCTCTGGAAACACCATATATTTT.

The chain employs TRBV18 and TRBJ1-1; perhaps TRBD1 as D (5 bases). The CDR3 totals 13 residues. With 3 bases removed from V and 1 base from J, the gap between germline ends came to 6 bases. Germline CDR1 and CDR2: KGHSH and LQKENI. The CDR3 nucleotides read TGTGCCAGCTCACCGGGGGGGAACACTGAAGCTTTCTTT. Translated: CASSPGGNTEAFF.